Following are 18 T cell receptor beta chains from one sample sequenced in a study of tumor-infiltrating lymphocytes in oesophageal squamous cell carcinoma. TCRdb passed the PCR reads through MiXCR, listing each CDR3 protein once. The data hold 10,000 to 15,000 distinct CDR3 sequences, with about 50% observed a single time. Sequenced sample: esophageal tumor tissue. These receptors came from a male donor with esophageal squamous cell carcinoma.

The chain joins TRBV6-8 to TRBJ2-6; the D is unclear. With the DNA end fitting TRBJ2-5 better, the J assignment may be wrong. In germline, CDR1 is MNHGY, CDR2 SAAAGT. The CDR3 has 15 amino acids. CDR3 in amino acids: CASRAEAGSFETQYF. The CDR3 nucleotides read TGTGCCAGCAGAGCCGAGGCAGGTTCCTTTGAGACCCAGTACTTC.

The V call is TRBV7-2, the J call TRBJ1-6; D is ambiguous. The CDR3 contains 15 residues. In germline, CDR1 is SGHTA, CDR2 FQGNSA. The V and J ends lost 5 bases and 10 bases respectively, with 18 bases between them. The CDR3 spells CASSRSGSISSPLHF. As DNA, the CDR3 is TGTGCCAGCAGCCGCTCCGGGAGTATTAGCTCACCCCTCCACTTT. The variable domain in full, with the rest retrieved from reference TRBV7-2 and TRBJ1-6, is GAGVSQSPSNKVTEKGKDVELRCDPISGHTALYWYRQSLGQGLEFLIYFQGNSAPDKSGLPSDRFSAERTGGSVSTLTIQRTQQEDSAVYLCASSRSGSISSPLHFGNGTRLTVT.

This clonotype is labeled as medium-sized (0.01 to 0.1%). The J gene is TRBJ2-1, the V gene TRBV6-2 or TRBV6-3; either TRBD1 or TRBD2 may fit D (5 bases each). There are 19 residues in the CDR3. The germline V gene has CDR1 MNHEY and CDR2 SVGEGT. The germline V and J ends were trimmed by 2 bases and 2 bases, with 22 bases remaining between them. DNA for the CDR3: TGTGCCAGCAGTTACCCCCTCCGGGGACGATATAGAGCCTACAATGAGCAGTTCTTC. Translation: CASSYPLRGRYRAYNEQFF.

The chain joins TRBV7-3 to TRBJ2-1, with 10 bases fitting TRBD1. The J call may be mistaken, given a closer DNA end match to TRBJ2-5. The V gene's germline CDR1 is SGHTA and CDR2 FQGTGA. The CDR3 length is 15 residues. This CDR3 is CASSPTGGTQETQYF. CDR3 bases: TGTGCCAGCAGCCCGACAGGGGGCACGCAAGAGACCCAGTACTTC.

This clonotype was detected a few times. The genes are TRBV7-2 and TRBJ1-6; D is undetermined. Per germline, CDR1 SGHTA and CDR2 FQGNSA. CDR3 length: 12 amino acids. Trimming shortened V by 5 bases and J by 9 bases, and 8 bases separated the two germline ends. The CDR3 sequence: CASSQGISPLHF. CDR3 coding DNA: TGTGCCAGCAGCCAAGGGATTTCACCCCTCCACTTT.

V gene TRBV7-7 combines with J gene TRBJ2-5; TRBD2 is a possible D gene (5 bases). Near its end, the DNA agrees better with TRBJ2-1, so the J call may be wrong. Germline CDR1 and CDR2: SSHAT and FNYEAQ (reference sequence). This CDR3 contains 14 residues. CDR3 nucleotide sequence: TGTGCCAGCAGCCCCGCCGGGAAGGAAGAGACCCAGTTCTTC. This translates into CASSPAGKEETQFF.

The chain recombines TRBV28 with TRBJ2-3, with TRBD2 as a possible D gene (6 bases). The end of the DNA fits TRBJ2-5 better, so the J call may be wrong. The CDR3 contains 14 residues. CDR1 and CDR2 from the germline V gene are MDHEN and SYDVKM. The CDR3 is CATLNLGGGETQYF. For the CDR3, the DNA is TGTGCCACCCTTAATCTCGGGGGAGGAGAGACCCAGTACTTC.

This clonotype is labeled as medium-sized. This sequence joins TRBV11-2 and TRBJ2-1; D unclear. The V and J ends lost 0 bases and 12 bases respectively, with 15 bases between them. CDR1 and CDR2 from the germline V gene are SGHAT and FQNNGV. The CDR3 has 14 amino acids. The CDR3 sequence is CASSLEPSMFGQFF. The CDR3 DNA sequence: TGTGCCAGCAGCTTAGAACCGTCAATGTTCGGGCAGTTCTTC.

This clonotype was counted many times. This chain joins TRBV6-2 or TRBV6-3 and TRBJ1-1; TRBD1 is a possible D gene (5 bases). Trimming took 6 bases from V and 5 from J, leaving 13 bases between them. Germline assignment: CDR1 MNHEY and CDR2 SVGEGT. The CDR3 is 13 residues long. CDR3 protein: CASRSGGRTEAFF. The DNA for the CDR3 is TGTGCCAGCAGATCGGGGGGGAGGACTGAAGCTTTCTTT.

The CDR3 region is CASTAGDRRETQYF. The CDR3 nucleotides are TGTGCCAGCACCGCAGGGGACAGAAGAGAGACCCAGTACTTC. This chain joins TRBV6-8 and TRBJ2-7; 7 bases agree with TRBD1. The J call could be wrong; TRBJ2-5 is a better fit for the DNA end. This CDR3 is built from 14 residues. Germline lookup yields CDR1 MNHGY and CDR2 SAAAGT.

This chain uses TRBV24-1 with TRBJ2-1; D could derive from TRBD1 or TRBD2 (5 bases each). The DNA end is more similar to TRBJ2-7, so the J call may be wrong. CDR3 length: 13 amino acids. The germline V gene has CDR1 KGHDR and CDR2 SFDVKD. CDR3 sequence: CATRGTGSYEQYF. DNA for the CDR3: TGTGCCACCAGGGGGACGGGGTCCTACGAGCAGTACTTC.

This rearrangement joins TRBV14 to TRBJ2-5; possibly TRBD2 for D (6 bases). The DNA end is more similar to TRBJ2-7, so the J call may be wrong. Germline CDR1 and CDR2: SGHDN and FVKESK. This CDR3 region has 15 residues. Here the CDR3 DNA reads TGTGCCAGCAGCCATGGGACTTCTACCTACTACGAGCAGTACTTC. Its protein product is CASSHGTSTYYEQYF.

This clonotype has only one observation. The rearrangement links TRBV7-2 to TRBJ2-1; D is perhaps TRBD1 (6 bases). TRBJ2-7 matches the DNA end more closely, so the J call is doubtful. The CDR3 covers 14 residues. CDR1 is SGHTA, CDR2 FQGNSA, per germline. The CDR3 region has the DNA TGTGCCAGCAGGGAAGGGGGACGGGCGGGCGAGCAGTACTTC. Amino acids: CASREGGRAGEQYF.

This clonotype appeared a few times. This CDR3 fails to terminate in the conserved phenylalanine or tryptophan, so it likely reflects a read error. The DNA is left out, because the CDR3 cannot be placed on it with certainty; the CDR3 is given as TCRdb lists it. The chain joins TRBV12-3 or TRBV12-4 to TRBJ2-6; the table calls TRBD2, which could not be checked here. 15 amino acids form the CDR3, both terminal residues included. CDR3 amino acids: CASSLAVRREQFFGP.

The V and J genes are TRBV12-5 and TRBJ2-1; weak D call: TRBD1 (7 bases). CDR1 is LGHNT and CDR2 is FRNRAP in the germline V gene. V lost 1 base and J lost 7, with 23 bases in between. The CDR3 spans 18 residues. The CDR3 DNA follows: TGTGCTAGTGGTTTGGAACCCTCTTTTCCGACAGGGAGGAATGAGCAGTTCTTC. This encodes CASGLEPSFPTGRNEQFF.

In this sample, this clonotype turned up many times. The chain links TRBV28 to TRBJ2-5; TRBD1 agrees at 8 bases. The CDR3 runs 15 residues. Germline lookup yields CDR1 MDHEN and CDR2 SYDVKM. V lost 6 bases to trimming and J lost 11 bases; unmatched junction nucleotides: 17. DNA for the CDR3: TGTGCCAGCAGGTCCGCAGGGGGCAACTACAATGAGCAGTACTTC. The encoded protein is CASRSAGGNYNEQYF.

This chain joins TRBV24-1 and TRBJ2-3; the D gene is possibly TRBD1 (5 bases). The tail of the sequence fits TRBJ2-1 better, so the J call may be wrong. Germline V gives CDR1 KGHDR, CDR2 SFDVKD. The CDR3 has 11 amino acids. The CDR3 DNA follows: TGTGCCACTCAGGGAAACAATGAGCAGTTCTTC. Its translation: CATQGNNEQFF.

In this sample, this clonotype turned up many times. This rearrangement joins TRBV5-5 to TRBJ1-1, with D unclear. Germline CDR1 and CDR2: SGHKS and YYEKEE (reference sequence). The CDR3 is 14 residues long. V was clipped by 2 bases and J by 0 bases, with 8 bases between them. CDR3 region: CASSFHSMNTEAFF. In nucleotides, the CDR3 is TGTGCCAGCAGCTTCCACAGCATGAACACTGAAGCTTTCTTT.